The text below deals with one T cell receptor (beta chain). Germline is not matched at one junction end, which may reflect a read error. The data were obtained in a study of blood T cells in healthy people across ages. The CDR3 sequence is 14 residues long. Germline V gives CDR1 SNHLY, CDR2 FYNNEI. Sample-barcoded 5' priming and a J-beta primer mix drove a second PCR of about 7 to 12 cycles. TCRdb processed the 5' RACE reads anew with MiXCR; each CDR3 protein has one entry. The sample includes roughly 570,000 distinct CDR3 sequences, 25% to 30% of them seen just once. Sequencing was done on a sample of blood. The TCR originated in a woman aged 70-85 years in good health. This chain connects TRBV2 to TRBJ1-4; maybe TRBD1 (5 bases). CDR3 bases: TGTGCCAGCACGGCCGGGGCAGGCGGCGAAAAACCGTTTTTT. Translation: CASTAGAGGEKPFF.